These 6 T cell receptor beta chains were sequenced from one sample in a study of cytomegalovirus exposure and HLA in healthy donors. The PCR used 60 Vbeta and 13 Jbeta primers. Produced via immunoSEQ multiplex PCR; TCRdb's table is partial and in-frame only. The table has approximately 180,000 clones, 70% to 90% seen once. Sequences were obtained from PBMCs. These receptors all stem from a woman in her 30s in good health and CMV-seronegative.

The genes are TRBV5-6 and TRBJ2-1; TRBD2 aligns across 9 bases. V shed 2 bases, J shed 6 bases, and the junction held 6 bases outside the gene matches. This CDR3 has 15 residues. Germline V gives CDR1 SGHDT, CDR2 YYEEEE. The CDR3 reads CASSFVSSGVNEQFF. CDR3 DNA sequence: TGTGCCAGCAGCTTTGTGTCTAGCGGGGTCAATGAGCAGTTCTTC.

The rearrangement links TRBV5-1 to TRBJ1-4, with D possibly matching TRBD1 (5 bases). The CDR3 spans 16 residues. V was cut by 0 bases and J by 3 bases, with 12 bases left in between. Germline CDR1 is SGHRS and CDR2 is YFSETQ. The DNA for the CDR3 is TGCGCCAGCAGCTTGGCCCCCAGGGCGTCTAATGAAAAACTGTTTTTT. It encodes CASSLAPRASNEKLFF.

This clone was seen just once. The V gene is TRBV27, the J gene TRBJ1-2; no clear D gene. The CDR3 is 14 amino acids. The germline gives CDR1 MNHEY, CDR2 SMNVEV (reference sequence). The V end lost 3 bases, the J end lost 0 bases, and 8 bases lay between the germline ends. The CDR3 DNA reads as TGTGCCAGCAGTTTGGCTCAGACTAACTATGGCTACACCTTC. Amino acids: CASSLAQTNYGYTF.

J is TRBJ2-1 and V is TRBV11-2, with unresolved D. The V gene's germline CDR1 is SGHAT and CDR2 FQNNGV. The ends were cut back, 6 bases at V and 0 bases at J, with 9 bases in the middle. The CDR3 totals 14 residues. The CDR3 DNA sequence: TGTGCCAGCAGACGCCCCAGCTCCTACAATGAGCAGTTCTTC. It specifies CASRRPSSYNEQFF.

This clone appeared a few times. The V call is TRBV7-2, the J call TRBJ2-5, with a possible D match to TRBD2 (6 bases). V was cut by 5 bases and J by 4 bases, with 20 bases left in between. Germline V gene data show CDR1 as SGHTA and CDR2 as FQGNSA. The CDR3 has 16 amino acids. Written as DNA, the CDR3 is TGTGCCAGCAGCCCCCCCCCGTGGCGGGATCGAGAGACCCAGTACTTC. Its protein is CASSPPPWRDRETQYF.

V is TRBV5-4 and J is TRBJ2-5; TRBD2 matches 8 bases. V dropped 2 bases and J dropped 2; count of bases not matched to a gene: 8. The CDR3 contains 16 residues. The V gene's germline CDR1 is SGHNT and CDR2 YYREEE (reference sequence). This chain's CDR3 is CASSLAPAGGQETQYF. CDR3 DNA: TGTGCCAGCAGCTTAGCCCCGGCGGGGGGACAAGAGACCCAGTACTTC.